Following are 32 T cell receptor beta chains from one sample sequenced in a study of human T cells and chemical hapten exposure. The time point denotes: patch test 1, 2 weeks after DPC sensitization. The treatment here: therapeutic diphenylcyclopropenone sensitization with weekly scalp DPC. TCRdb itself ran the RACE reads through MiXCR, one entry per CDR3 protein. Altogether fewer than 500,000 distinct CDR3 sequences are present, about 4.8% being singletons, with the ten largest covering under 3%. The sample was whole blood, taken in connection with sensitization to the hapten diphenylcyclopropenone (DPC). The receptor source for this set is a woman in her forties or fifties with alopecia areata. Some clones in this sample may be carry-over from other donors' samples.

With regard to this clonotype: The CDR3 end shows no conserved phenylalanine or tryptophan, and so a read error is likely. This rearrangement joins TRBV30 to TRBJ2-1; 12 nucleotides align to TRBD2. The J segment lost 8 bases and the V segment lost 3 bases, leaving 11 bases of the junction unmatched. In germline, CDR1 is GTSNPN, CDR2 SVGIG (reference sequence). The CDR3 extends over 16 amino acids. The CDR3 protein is CAWSRPSGRAEDEQFL. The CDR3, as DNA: TGTGCCTGGAGCCGGCCTAGCGGGAGGGCCGAGGATGAGCAGTTCCTC.

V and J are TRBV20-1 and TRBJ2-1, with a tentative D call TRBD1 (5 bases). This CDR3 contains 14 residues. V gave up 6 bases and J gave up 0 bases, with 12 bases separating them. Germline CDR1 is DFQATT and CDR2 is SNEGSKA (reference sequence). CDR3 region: CSATGHSSYNEQFF. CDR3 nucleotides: TGCAGTGCAACTGGACACAGCTCCTACAATGAGCAGTTCTTC.

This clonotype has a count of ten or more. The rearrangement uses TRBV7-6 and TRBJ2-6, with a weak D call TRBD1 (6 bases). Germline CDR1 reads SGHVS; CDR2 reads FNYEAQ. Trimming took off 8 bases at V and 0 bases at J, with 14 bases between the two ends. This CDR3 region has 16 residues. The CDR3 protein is CASLAGAYSGANVLTF. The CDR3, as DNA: TGTGCCAGCCTGGCAGGGGCCTACTCTGGGGCCAACGTCCTGACTTTC.

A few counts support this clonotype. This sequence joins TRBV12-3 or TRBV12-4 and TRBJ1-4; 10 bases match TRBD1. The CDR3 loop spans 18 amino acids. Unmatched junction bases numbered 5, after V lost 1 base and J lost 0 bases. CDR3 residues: CASSLGQGARTTNEKLFF. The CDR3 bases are TGTGCCAGCAGTTTAGGACAGGGGGCAAGGACAACTAATGAAAAACTGTTTTTT.

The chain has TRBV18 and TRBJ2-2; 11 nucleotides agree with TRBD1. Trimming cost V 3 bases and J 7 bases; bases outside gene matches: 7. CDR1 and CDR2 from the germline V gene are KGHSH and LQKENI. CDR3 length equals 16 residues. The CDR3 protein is CASSPSGQGAVGELFF. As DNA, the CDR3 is TGTGCCAGCTCACCGTCCGGACAGGGGGCCGTCGGGGAGCTGTTTTTT.

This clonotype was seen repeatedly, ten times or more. CDR3 DNA sequence: TGTGCCAGCAGCCAACTAGCGGGGGGCGCCTACAATGAGCAGTTCTTC. Protein product: CASSQLAGGAYNEQFF. The chain couples TRBV12-3 or TRBV12-4 to TRBJ2-1; TRBD2 matches 12 bases. Trimming at V came to 6 bases and at J to 2 bases, leaving 5 bases not matched to a gene. This CDR3 has 16 residues.

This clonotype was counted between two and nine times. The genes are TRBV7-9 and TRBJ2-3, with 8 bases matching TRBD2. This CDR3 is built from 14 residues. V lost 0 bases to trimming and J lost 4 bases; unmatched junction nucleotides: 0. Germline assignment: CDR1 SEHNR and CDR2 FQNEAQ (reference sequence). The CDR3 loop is CASSLARGADTQYF. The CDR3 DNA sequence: TGTGCCAGCAGCTTAGCGCGGGGGGCAGATACGCAGTATTTT. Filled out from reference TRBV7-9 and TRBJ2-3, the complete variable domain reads DTGVSQNPRHKITKRGQNVTFRCDPISEHNRLYWYRQTLGQGPEFLTYFQNEAQLEKSRLLSDRFSAERPKGSFSTLEIQRTEQGDSAMYLCASSLARGADTQYFGPGTRLTVL.

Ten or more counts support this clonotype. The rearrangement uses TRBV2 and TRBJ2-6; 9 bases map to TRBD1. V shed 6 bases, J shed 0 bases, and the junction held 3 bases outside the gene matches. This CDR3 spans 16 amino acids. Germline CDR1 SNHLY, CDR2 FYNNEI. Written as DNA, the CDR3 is TGTGCCAGCAGAAGGGACAGGGTCTCTGGGGCCAACGTCCTGACTTTC. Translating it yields CASRRDRVSGANVLTF.

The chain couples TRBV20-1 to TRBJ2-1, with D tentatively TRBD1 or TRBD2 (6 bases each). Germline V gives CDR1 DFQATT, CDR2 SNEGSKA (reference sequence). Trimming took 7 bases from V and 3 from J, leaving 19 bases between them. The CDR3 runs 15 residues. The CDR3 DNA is TGCAGTGGGATTCGTTACGGGGGCGACTACAATGAGCAGTTCTTC. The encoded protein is CSGIRYGGDYNEQFF.

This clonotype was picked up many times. This chain's CDR3 is CASSQAVNTEAFF. CDR3 DNA sequence: TGTGCCAGCAGCCAAGCCGTGAACACTGAAGCTTTCTTT. This chain connects TRBV3-1 to TRBJ1-1; D is undetermined. The germline V gene encodes CDR1 LGHDT and CDR2 YNNKEL (reference sequence). V lost 1 base to trimming and J lost 0 bases, with 3 bases between them. The CDR3 totals 13 residues.

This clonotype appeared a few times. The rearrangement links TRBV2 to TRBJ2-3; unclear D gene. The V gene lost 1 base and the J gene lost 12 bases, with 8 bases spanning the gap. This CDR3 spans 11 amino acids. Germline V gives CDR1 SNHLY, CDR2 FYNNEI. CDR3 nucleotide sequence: TGTGCCAGCAGTGAAGGGCAGCTCCAGTATTTT. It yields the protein CASSEGQLQYF.

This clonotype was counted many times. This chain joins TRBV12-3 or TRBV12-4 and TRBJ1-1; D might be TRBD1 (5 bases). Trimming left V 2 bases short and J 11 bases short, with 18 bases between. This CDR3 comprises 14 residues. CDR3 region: CASSLTGTATRAFF. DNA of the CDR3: TGTGCCAGCAGTTTAACCGGGACCGCGACTCGCGCTTTCTTT.

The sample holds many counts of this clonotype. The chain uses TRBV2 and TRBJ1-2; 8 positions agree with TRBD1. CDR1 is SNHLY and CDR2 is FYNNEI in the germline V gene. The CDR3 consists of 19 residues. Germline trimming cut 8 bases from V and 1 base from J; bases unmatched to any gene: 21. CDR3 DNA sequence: TGTGCCAGCGACACCCCCCCTGGGACAGGTCCTTCTCTTAACTATGGCTACACCTTC. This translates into CASDTPPGTGPSLNYGYTF.

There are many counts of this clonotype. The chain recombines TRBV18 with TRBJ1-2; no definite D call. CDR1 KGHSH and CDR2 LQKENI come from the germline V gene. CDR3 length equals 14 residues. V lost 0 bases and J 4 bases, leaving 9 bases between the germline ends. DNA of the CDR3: TGTGCCAGCTCACCACCGTTACAATTCTATGGCTACACCTTC. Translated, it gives CASSPPLQFYGYTF.

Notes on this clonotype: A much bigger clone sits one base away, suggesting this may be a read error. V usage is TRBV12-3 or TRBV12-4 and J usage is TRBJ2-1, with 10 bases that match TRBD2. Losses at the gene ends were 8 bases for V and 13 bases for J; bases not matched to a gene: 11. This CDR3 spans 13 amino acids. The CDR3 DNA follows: TGTGCCAGCCGAAGGTCTAGCGGGGGTAAACAGTTCTTC. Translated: CASRRSSGGKQFF.

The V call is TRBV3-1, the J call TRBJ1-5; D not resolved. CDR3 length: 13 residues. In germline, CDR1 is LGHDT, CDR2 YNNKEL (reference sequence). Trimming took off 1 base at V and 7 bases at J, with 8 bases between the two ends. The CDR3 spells CASSQGQPQPQHF. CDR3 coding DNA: TGTGCCAGCAGCCAAGGCCAGCCCCAGCCCCAGCATTTT.

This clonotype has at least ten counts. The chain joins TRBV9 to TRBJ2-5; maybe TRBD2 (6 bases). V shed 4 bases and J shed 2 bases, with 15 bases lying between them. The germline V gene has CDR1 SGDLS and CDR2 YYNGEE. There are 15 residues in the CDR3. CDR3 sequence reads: CASSSPGVYQETQYF. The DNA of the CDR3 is TGTGCCAGCAGCTCCCCGGGGGTTTATCAAGAGACCCAGTACTTC.

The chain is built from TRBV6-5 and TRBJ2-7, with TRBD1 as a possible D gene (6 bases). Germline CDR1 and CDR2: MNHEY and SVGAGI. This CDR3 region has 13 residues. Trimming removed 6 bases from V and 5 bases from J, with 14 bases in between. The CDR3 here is CASRGQWTHEQYF. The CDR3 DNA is TGTGCCAGCAGAGGACAGTGGACCCACGAGCAGTACTTC.

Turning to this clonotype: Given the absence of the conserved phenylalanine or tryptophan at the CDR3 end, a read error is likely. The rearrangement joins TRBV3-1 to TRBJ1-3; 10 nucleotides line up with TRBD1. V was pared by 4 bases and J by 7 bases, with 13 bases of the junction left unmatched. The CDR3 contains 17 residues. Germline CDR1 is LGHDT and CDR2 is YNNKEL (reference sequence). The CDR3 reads CASSPQPGQGIINTIYY. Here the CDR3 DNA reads TGTGCCAGCAGCCCTCAACCGGGACAGGGGATAATTAACACCATATATTAT.

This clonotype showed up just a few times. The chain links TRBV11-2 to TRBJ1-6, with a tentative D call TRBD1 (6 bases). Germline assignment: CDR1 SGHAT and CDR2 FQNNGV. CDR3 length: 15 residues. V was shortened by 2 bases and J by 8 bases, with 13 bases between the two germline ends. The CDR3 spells CASSLSQGTHSPLHF. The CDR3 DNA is TGTGCCAGCAGCTTAAGCCAGGGGACACATTCACCCCTCCACTTT. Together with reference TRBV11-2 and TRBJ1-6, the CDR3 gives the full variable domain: EAGVAQSPRYKIIEKRQSVAFWCNPISGHATLYWYQQILGQGPKLLIQFQNNGVVDDSQLPKDRFSAERLKGVDSTLKIQPAKLEDSAVYLCASSLSQGTHSPLHFGNGTRLTVT.

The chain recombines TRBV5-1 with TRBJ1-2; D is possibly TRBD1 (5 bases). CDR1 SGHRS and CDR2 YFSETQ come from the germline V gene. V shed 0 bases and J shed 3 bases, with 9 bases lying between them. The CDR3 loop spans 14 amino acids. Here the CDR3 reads CASSLEQDDYGYTF. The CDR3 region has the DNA TGCGCCAGCAGCTTGGAACAGGACGACTATGGCTACACCTTC.

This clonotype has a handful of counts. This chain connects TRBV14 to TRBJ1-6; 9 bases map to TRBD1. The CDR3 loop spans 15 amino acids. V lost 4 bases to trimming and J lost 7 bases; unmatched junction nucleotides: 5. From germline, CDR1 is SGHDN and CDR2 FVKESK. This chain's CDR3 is CASSPYRGHNSPLHF. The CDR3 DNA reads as TGTGCCAGCAGCCCATACAGGGGGCACAATTCACCCCTCCACTTT.

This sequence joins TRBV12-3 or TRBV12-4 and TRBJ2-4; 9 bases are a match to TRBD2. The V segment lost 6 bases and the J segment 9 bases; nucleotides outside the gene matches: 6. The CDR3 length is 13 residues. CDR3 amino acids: CASSRTSVGIQYF. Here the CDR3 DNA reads TGTGCCAGCAGCCGGACTAGCGTCGGCATTCAGTACTTC.

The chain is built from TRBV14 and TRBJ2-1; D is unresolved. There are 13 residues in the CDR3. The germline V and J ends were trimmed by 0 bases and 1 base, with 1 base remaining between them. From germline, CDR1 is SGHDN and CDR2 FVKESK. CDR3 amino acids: CASSQDSYNEQFF. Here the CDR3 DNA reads TGTGCCAGCAGCCAAGATTCCTACAATGAGCAGTTCTTC.

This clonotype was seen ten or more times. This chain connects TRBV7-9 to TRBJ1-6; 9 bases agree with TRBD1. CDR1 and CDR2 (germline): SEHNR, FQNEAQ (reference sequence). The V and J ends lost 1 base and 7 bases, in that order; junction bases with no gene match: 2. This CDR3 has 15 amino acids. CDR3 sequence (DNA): TGTGCCAGCAGCTTAGAAACAGGGGGCAATTCACCCCTCCACTTT. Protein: CASSLETGGNSPLHF. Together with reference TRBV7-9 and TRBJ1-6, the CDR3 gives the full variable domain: DTGVSQNPRHKITKRGQNVTFRCDPISEHNRLYWYRQTLGQGPEFLTYFQNEAQLEKSRLLSDRFSAERPKGSFSTLEIQRTEQGDSAMYLCASSLETGGNSPLHFGNGTRLTVT.

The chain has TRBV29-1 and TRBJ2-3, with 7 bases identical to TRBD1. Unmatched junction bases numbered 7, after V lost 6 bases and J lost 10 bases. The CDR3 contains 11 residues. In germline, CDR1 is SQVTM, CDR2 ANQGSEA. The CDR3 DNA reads TGCAGCGTCCCTAGACAGGGCGCGCAGTATTTT. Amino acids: CSVPRQGAQYF.

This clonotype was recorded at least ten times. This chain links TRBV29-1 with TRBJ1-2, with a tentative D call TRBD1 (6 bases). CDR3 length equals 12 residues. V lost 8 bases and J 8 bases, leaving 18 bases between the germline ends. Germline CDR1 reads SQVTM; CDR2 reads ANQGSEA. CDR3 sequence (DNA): TGCAGCACCACAGGGTCACAAGGCGGCTACACCTTC. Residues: CSTTGSQGGYTF.

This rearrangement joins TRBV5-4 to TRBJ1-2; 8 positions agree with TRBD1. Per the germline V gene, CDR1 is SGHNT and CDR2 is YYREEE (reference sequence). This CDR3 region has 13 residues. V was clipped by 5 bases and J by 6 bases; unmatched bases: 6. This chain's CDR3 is CASRDRGEDGYTF. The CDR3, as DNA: TGTGCCAGCAGAGACAGGGGTGAGGATGGCTACACCTTC.

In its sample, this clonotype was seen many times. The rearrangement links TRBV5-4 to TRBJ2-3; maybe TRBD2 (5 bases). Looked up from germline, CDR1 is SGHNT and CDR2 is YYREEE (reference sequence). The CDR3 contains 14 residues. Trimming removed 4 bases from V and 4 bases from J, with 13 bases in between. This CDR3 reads CASSLVVAPDTQYF. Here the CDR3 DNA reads TGTGCCAGCAGCCTGGTGGTAGCGCCAGATACGCAGTATTTT. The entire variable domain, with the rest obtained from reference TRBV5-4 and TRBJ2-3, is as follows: ETGVTQSPTHLIKTRGQQVTLRCSSQSGHNTVSWYQQALGQGPQFIFQYYREEENGRGNFPPRFSGLQFPNYSSELNVNALELDDSALYLCASSLVVAPDTQYFGPGTRLTVL.

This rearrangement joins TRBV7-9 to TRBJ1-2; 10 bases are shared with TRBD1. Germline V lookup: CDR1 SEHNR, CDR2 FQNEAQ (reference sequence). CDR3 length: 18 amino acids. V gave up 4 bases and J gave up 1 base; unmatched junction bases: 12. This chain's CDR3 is CASSSNLRGQGVNYGYTF. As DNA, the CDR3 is TGTGCCAGCAGCTCAAACTTACGAGGACAGGGGGTTAACTATGGCTACACCTTC.

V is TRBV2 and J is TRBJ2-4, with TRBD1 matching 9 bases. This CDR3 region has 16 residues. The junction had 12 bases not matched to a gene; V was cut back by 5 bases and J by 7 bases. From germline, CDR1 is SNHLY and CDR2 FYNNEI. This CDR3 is CASSQVTGGNPNIQYF. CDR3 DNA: TGTGCCAGCAGTCAAGTAACAGGGGGCAATCCTAACATTCAGTACTTC.

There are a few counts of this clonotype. CDR3 region: CSARVGGDHEQYF. CDR3 sequence (DNA): TGCAGTGCTAGAGTGGGGGGGGACCACGAGCAGTACTTC. This rearrangement joins TRBV20-1 to TRBJ2-7; 7 nucleotides align to TRBD2. This CDR3 is built from 13 residues. The ends lost 1 base at V and 5 bases at J; junction bases unmatched: 5. Germline values: CDR1 DFQATT, CDR2 SNEGSKA (reference sequence).